This T cell receptor beta chain derives from a study of shared clonotypes between healthy human individuals. Study-wide results and caveats: All-four-donor shared clonotypes had higher generation probabilities than non-shared clonotypes did.

For this clone: The antigen is undetermined.

As defined, naive CD8 cells were CD45RO-negative and positively selected for CCR7, with terminally differentiated effector memory CD45RA+ cells excluded. None of the donors, who were healthy HIV-negative adults, had recently had acute infections or vaccinations. Everyone who donated was a Caucasian adult who lived in Nashville, Tennessee. J lost 11 bases, V lost 7 bases, and 11 bases had no gene match. The germline CDR1 and CDR2 sequences are SGHDT and YYEEEE. This CDR3 is built from 12 residues. Generated by immunoSEQ multiplex PCR, the TCRdb table keeps only in-frame clones and is missing some. The sample includes about 610,000 clones, roughly 96% of them seen just once.

The source material was naive CD8+ T cells sorted from blood. The origin of this receptor is a woman aged 25 to 45 in good health. The rearrangement uses TRBV5-6 and TRBJ2-5; 7 nucleotides agree with TRBD2. The CDR3 DNA reads TGTGCCAGCTCATCCTGGGCGGGGGAGCAGTACTTC. This gives the protein CASSSWAGEQYF.